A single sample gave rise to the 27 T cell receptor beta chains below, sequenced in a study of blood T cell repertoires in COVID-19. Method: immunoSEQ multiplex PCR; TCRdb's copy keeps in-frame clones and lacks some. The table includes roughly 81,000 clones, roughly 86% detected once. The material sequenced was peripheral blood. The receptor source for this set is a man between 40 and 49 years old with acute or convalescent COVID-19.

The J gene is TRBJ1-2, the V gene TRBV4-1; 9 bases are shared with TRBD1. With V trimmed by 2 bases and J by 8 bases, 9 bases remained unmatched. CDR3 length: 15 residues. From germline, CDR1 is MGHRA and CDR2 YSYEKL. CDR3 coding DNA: TGCGCCAGCAGCCAACCAATGGGGACAGGGAACGGCTACACCTTC. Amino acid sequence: CASSQPMGTGNGYTF.

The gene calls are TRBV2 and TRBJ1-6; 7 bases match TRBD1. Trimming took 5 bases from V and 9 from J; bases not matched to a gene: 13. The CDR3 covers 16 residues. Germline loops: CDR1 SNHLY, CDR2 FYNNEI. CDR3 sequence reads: CASSPRGTGAGSPLHF. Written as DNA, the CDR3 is TGTGCCAGCAGTCCCCGTGGAACAGGGGCTGGTTCACCCCTCCACTTT.

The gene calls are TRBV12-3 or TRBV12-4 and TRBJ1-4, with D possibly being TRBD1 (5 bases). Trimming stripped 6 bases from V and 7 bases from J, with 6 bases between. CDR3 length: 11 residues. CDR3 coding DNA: TGTGCCAGCAGGGGGGGTGAAAAACTGTTTTTT. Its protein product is CASRGGEKLFF.

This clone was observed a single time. CDR3 coding DNA: TGTGCCAGCAGCGTAGAGGTCGGGGGAAGTACTGAAGCTTTCTTT. Translated, it gives CASSVEVGGSTEAFF. V is TRBV9 and J is TRBJ1-1; TRBD1 might be the D (5 bases). CDR3 length: 15 residues. From germline, CDR1 is SGDLS and CDR2 YYNGEE. Trimming cost V 0 bases and J 5 bases, with 14 bases left between them.

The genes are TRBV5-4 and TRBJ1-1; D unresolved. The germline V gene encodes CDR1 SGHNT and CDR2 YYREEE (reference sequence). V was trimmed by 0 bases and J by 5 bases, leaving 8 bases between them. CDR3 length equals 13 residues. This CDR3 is CASSLGAETEAFF. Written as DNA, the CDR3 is TGTGCCAGCAGCTTGGGGGCCGAGACTGAAGCTTTCTTT.

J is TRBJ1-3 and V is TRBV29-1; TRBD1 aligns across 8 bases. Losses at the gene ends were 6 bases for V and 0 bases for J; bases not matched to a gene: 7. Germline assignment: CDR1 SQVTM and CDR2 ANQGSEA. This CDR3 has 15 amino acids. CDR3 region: CSVHLTGGSGNTIYF. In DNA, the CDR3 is TGCAGCGTCCACCTCACAGGGGGCTCTGGAAACACCATATATTTT.

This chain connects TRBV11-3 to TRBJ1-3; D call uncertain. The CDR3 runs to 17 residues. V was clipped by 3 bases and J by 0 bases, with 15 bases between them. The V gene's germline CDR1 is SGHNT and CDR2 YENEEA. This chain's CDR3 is CASSLSGPRSSGNTIYF. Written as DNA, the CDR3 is TGTGCCAGCAGCTTGTCGGGTCCTCGAAGCTCTGGAAACACCATATATTTT.

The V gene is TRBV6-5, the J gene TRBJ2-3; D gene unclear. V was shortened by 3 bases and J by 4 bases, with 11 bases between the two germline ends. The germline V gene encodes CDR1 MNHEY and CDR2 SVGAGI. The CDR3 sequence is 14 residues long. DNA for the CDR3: TGTGCCAGCAGTTATCAAGCGACCCCAGATACGCAGTATTTT. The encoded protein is CASSYQATPDTQYF.

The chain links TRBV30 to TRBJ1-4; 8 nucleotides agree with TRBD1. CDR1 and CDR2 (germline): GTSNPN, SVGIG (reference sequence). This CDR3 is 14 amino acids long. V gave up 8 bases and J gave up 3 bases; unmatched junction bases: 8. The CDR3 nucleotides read TGTGCCACCTCGCAGGGGGCCGCTAATGAAAAACTGTTTTTT. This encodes CATSQGAANEKLFF.

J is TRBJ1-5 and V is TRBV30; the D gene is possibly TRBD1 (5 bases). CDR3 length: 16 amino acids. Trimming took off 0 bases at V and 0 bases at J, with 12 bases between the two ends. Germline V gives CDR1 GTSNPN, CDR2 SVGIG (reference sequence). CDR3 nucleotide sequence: TGTGCCTGGAGTGTACCCAGGGCGTATAGCAATCAGCCCCAGCATTTT. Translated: CAWSVPRAYSNQPQHF.

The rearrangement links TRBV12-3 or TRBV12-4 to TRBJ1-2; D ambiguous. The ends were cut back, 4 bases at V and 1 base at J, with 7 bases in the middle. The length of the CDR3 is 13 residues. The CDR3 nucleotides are TGTGCCAGCAGTTACGGGGTTAACTATGGCTACACCTTC. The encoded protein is CASSYGVNYGYTF.

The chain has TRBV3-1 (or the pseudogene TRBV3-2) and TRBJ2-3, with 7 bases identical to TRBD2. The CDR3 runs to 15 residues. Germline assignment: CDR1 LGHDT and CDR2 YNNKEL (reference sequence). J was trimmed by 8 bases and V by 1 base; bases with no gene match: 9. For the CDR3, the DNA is TGTGCCAGCAGCCAAGTGAGCGGGGTGGGGAGTACGCAGTATTTT. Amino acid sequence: CASSQVSGVGSTQYF.

In nucleotides, the CDR3 is TGTGCCAGCAGCCCCGGCCCGAGGGCCCAGAGGGAGCAGTACTTC. Translating gives CASSPGPRAQREQYF. The chain links TRBV11-2 to TRBJ2-7; weak D call: TRBD2 (5 bases). V shed 5 bases and J shed 7 bases, with 21 bases lying between them. CDR3 size: 15 residues. Germline CDR1 reads SGHAT; CDR2 reads FQNNGV.

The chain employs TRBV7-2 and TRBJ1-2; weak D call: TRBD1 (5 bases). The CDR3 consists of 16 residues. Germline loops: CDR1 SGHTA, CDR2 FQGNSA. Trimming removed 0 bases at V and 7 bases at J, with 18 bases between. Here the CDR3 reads CASSLAPRQMRTGYTF. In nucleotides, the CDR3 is TGTGCCAGCAGCTTAGCTCCTCGACAGATGAGAACTGGCTACACCTTC. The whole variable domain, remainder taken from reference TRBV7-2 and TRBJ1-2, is GAGVSQSPSNKVTEKGKDVELRCDPISGHTALYWYRQSLGQGLEFLIYFQGNSAPDKSGLPSDRFSAERTGGSVSTLTIQRTQQEDSAVYLCASSLAPRQMRTGYTFGSGTRLTVV.

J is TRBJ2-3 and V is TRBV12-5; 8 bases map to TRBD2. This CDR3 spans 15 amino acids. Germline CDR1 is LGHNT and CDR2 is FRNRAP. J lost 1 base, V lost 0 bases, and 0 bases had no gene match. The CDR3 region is CASGLVGLGTDTQYF. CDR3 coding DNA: TGTGCTAGTGGTTTGGTGGGACTAGGCACAGATACGCAGTATTTT.

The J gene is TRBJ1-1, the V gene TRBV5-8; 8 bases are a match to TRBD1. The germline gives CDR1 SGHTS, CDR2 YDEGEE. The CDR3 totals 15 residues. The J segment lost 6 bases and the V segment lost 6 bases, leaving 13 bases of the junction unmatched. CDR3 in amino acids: CASTTTGALWAEAFF. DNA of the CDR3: TGTGCCAGCACCACGACAGGGGCCCTTTGGGCTGAAGCTTTCTTT.

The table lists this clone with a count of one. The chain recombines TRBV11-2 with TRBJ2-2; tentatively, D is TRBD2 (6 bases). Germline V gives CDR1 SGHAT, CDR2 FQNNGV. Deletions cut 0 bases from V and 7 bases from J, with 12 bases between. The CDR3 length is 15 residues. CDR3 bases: TGTGCCAGCAGCTTAGACGGGAGTCGGAACGGGGAGCTGTTTTTT. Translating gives CASSLDGSRNGELFF. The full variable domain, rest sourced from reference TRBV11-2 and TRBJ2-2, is EAGVAQSPRYKIIEKRQSVAFWCNPISGHATLYWYQQILGQGPKLLIQFQNNGVVDDSQLPKDRFSAERLKGVDSTLKIQPAKLEDSAVYLCASSLDGSRNGELFFGEGSRLTVL.

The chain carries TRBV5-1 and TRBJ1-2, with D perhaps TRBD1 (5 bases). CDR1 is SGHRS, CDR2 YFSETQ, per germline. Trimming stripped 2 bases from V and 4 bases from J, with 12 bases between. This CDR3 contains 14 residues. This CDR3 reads CASSFNQGSYGYTF. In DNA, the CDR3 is TGCGCCAGCAGCTTCAACCAGGGTTCCTATGGCTACACCTTC.

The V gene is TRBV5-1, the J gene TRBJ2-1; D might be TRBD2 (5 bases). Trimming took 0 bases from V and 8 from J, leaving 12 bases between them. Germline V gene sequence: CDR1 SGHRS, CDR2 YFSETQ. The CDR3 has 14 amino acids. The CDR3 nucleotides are TGCGCCAGCAGCTTGGATTCGAGGGCGGATGAGCAGTTCTTC. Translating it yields CASSLDSRADEQFF.

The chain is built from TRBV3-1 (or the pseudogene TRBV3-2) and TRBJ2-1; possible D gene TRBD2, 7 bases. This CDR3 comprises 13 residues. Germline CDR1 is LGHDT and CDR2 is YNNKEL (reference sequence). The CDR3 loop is CSSSRGAGNEQFF. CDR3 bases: TGTTCATCTTCCCGGGGGGCAGGCAATGAGCAGTTCTTC.

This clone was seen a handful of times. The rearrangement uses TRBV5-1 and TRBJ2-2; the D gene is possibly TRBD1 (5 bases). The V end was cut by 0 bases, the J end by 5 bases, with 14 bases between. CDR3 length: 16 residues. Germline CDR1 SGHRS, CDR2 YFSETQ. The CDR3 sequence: CASSLDTGKRTGELFF. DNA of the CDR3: TGCGCCAGCAGCTTGGATACAGGAAAGAGGACCGGGGAGCTGTTTTTT.

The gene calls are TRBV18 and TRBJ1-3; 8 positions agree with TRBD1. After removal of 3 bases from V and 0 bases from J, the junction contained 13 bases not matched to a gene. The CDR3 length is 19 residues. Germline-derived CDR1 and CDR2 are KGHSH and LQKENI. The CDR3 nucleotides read TGTGCCAGCTCACCGGGCGTCCAGGGGGCTTTTAGCTCTGGAAACACCATATATTTT. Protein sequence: CASSPGVQGAFSSGNTIYF.

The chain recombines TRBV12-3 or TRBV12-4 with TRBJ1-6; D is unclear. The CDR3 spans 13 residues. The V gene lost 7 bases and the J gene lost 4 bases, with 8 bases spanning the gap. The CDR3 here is CASTRQYNSPLHF. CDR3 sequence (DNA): TGTGCCAGCACGCGGCAGTATAATTCACCCCTCCACTTT.

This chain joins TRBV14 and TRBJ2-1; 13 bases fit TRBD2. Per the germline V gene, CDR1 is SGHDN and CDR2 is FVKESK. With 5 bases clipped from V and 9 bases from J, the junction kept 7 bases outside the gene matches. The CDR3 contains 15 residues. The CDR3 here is CASSTLAGGPSEQFF. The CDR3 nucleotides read TGTGCCAGCAGCACACTAGCGGGAGGGCCTTCTGAGCAGTTCTTC.

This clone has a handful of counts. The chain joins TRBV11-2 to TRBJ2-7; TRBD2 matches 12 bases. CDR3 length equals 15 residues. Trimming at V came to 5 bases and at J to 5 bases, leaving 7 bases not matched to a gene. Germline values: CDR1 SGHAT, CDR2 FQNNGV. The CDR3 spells CASSGSSGGAHEQYF. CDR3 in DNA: TGTGCCAGCAGCGGTTCTAGCGGGGGGGCCCACGAGCAGTACTTC.

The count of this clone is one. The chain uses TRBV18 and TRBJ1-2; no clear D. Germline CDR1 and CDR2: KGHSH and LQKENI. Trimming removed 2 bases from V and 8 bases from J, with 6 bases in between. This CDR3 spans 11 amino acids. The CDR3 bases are TGTGCCAGCTCACCAGGGGAGGGCTACACCTTC. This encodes CASSPGEGYTF.

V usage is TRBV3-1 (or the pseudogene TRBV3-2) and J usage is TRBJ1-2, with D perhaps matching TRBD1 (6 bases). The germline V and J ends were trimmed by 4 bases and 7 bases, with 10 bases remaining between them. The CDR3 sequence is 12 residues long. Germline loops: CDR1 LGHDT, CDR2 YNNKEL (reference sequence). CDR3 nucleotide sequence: TGTGCCAGCAGCCTGACAGGAGGTGGCTACACCTTC. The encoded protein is CASSLTGGGYTF.